These T cell receptor beta chains were read from a single sample in a study of control samples from healthy donors and cancer patients. Repertoires were generated with immunoSEQ multiplex PCR, while TCRdb's copy carries only in-frame clones and drops some. This sample yields some 96,000 clones, of which 87% are seen a single time; 15% to 20% belongs to the top ten. Material for sequencing was blood. These receptors were collected from a woman aged 45-65 years in good health. The CDR3 runs from the conserved cysteine through the conserved F or W. Each record gives: clone size, D gene, J gene, V gene, CDR3 DNA, CDR3 protein. The D gene is left open where the match is weak. Some rows mark clone size as missing; the rest say once, few, many or name a class of expanded clone.

clone_size: once; d_call: NA; j_call: TRBJ2-3; v_call: TRBV12-3/TRBV12-4; cdr3_nt: TGTGCCAGCAGCCGGGTCCCTAGAGATACGCAGTATTTT; cdr3_aa: CASSRVPRDTQYF
clone_size: NA; d_call: TRBD2; j_call: TRBJ2-2; v_call: TRBV7-3; cdr3_nt: TGTGCCAGCAGCGATTCGGGACTAGCGGGAGGGCCCGGGGAGCTGTTTTTT; cdr3_aa: CASSDSGLAGGPGELFF
clone_size: few; d_call: NA; j_call: TRBJ2-7; v_call: TRBV3-1/TRBV3-2; cdr3_nt: TGTGCCAGCAGCCTGCAGTACGAGCAGTACTTC; cdr3_aa: CASSLQYEQYF
clone_size: NA; d_call: NA; j_call: TRBJ2-1; v_call: TRBV2; cdr3_nt: TGTGCCAGCAGTGTGGCGGCTGGAGTGGCCTACAATGAGCAGTTCTTC; cdr3_aa: CASSVAAGVAYNEQFF
clone_size: NA; d_call: TRBD2; j_call: TRBJ2-1; v_call: TRBV4-1; cdr3_nt: TGCGCCAGCAGCATAACCGTGGGGAGGGCCTACAATGAGCAGTTCTTC; cdr3_aa: CASSITVGRAYNEQFF
clone_size: NA; d_call: NA; j_call: TRBJ2-3; v_call: TRBV19; cdr3_nt: TGTGCCAGTAGTATAGATGGCAGGTTCACAGATACGCAGTATTTT; cdr3_aa: CASSIDGRFTDTQYF
clone_size: NA; d_call: NA; j_call: TRBJ1-3; v_call: TRBV5-6; cdr3_nt: TGTGCCAGCAGAATGGCAGCCTCTGGAAACACCATATATTTT; cdr3_aa: CASRMAASGNTIYF
clone_size: NA; d_call: NA; j_call: TRBJ1-1; v_call: TRBV27; cdr3_nt: TGTGCCAACATCCTCCACCCCTCGAATAGGAAGAACACTGAAGCTTTCTTT; cdr3_aa: CANILHPSNRKNTEAFF
clone_size: NA; d_call: NA; j_call: TRBJ2-5; v_call: TRBV7-6; cdr3_nt: TGTGCCAGCAGCTTGGTGGCTAGCGACGAGACCCAGTACTTC; cdr3_aa: CASSLVASDETQYF
clone_size: NA; d_call: NA; j_call: TRBJ1-2; v_call: TRBV7-2; cdr3_nt: TGTGCCAGCAGCCAGCAGACAGATTATGGCTACACCTTC; cdr3_aa: CASSQQTDYGYTF
clone_size: NA; d_call: NA; j_call: TRBJ1-6; v_call: TRBV6-6; cdr3_nt: TGTGCCAGCAGTCTCCGGACAGCGCGGAGCTCCTATAATTCACCCCTCCACTTT; cdr3_aa: CASSLRTARSSYNSPLHF
clone_size: NA; d_call: NA; j_call: TRBJ2-3; v_call: TRBV7-9; cdr3_nt: TGTGCCAGCAGCTTAAAGGATTCGCTGGATACGCAGTATTTT; cdr3_aa: CASSLKDSLDTQYF
clone_size: NA; d_call: TRBD1; j_call: TRBJ2-2; v_call: TRBV7-2; cdr3_nt: TGTGCCAGCAGCCCGGGACAGCCGAACACCGGGGAGCTGTTTTTT; cdr3_aa: CASSPGQPNTGELFF
clone_size: NA; d_call: NA; j_call: TRBJ2-7; v_call: TRBV27; cdr3_nt: TGTGCCAGCAGTTGGACTCCTTCCTACGAGCAGTACTTC; cdr3_aa: CASSWTPSYEQYF
clone_size: NA; d_call: NA; j_call: TRBJ1-6; v_call: TRBV9; cdr3_nt: TGTGCCAGCAGCCGTGTGGGGGTTAACTATAATTCACCCCTCCACTTT; cdr3_aa: CASSRVGVNYNSPLHF
clone_size: NA; d_call: TRBD1; j_call: TRBJ2-1; v_call: TRBV19; cdr3_nt: TGTGCCAGTAGTAGCAGGGGGAATGAGCAGTTCTTC; cdr3_aa: CASSSRGNEQFF
clone_size: NA; d_call: TRBD1; j_call: TRBJ2-4; v_call: TRBV3-1/TRBV3-2; cdr3_nt: TGTGCCAGCAGCCAAAGACAGGGCGCCAAAAACATTCAGTACTTC; cdr3_aa: CASSQRQGAKNIQYF
clone_size: NA; d_call: NA; j_call: TRBJ1-1; v_call: TRBV4-1; cdr3_nt: TGCGCCAGCAGCCAACTTCCCCCGAACACTGAAGCTTTCTTT; cdr3_aa: CASSQLPPNTEAFF
clone_size: once; d_call: NA; j_call: TRBJ1-2; v_call: TRBV20-1; cdr3_nt: TGCAGTGCTAGTGATGATCCCTATGGCTACACCTTC; cdr3_aa: CSASDDPYGYTF
clone_size: NA; d_call: TRBD1; j_call: TRBJ2-5; v_call: TRBV18; cdr3_nt: TGTGCCAGCTCACCTCTCGGGACAGGGGTCTTGAGGCAAGAGACCCAGTACTTC; cdr3_aa: CASSPLGTGVLRQETQYF
clone_size: NA; d_call: NA; j_call: TRBJ1-2; v_call: TRBV29-1; cdr3_nt: TGCAGCGTTGAAAGGGGGATCTATGGCTACACCTTC; cdr3_aa: CSVERGIYGYTF
clone_size: NA; d_call: NA; j_call: TRBJ1-1; v_call: TRBV19; cdr3_nt: TGTGCCAGTACTAACTTTTTCGCGAACACTGAAGCTTTCTTT; cdr3_aa: CASTNFFANTEAFF
clone_size: NA; d_call: NA; j_call: TRBJ2-3; v_call: TRBV7-6; cdr3_nt: TGTGCCAGCAGCTTATTTTTTGGAGATACGCAGTATTTT; cdr3_aa: CASSLFFGDTQYF
clone_size: NA; d_call: TRBD1; j_call: TRBJ2-3; v_call: TRBV18; cdr3_nt: TGTGCCAGCTCACCACCTACAGGGGGTGGAGATACGCAGTATTTT; cdr3_aa: CASSPPTGGGDTQYF
clone_size: NA; d_call: NA; j_call: TRBJ2-2; v_call: TRBV18; cdr3_nt: TGTGCCAGCTCACCACTCCTAACCGGGGAGCTGTTTTTT; cdr3_aa: CASSPLLTGELFF
clone_size: NA; d_call: NA; j_call: TRBJ1-2; v_call: TRBV6-6; cdr3_nt: TGTGCCAGCACCCCTGGTATCTATGGCTACACCTTC; cdr3_aa: CASTPGIYGYTF
clone_size: NA; d_call: NA; j_call: TRBJ2-1; v_call: TRBV5-6; cdr3_nt: TGTGCCAGCAGCTTGAGGGACAATGAGCAGTTCTTC; cdr3_aa: CASSLRDNEQFF
clone_size: once; d_call: NA; j_call: TRBJ2-5; v_call: TRBV24-1; cdr3_nt: TGTGCCACCAGTGATCCCGCCGACATTCAGATGGAGACCCAGTACTTC; cdr3_aa: CATSDPADIQMETQYF
clone_size: NA; d_call: TRBD1; j_call: TRBJ1-3; v_call: TRBV28; cdr3_nt: TGTGCCAGCAGTTCACCCGGACAGGGCCGCGGCACCATATATTTT; cdr3_aa: CASSSPGQGRGTIYF
clone_size: NA; d_call: NA; j_call: TRBJ1-1; v_call: TRBV7-9; cdr3_nt: TGTGCCAGCAGCTTAGAAGGACGATATGAAGCTTTCTTT; cdr3_aa: CASSLEGRYEAFF
clone_size: NA; d_call: TRBD2; j_call: TRBJ2-2; v_call: TRBV7-8; cdr3_nt: TGTGCCACCAAGAGCGGGGGGGGCCACACCGGGGAGCTGTTTTTT; cdr3_aa: CATKSGGGHTGELFF
clone_size: NA; d_call: NA; j_call: TRBJ2-1; v_call: TRBV11-3; cdr3_nt: TGTGCCAGCAGCTTTGCAGGGATTGGGAATGAGCAGTTCTTC; cdr3_aa: CASSFAGIGNEQFF
clone_size: NA; d_call: TRBD2; j_call: TRBJ2-5; v_call: TRBV3-1/TRBV3-2; cdr3_nt: TGTGCCAGCAGCCAAGGGGCGGGGGGGCCATCGACCCAGTACTTC; cdr3_aa: CASSQGAGGPSTQYF
clone_size: once; d_call: NA; j_call: TRBJ2-6; v_call: TRBV7-9; cdr3_nt: TGTATCGACTCTGGGGCCAACGTCCTGACTTTC; cdr3_aa: CIDSGANVLTF
clone_size: NA; d_call: TRBD1; j_call: TRBJ2-1; v_call: TRBV9; cdr3_nt: TGTGCCAGCAGCGGGGGGACAGGGAACTCCTACAATGAGCAGTTCTTC; cdr3_aa: CASSGGTGNSYNEQFF
clone_size: NA; d_call: NA; j_call: TRBJ1-3; v_call: TRBV13; cdr3_nt: TGTGCCAGCAGCTTAGGCGCTGGCTCTGGAAACACCATATATTTT; cdr3_aa: CASSLGAGSGNTIYF
clone_size: NA; d_call: NA; j_call: TRBJ1-6; v_call: TRBV19; cdr3_nt: TGTGCCAGTAGTTCTCTCCCCCTCGGTGACGGGGGCGATAATTCACCCCTCCACTTT; cdr3_aa: CASSSLPLGDGGDNSPLHF
clone_size: NA; d_call: TRBD2; j_call: TRBJ2-2; v_call: TRBV12-5; cdr3_nt: TGTGCTAGTGGTTTGGCCCTAGCGGGGAACACCGGGGAGCTGTTTTTT; cdr3_aa: CASGLALAGNTGELFF
clone_size: NA; d_call: TRBD2; j_call: TRBJ2-1; v_call: TRBV9; cdr3_nt: TGTGCCAGCAGCGCTAGCGGGAGGGCCCCCGAGCAGTTCTTC; cdr3_aa: CASSASGRAPEQFF
clone_size: NA; d_call: NA; j_call: TRBJ1-2; v_call: TRBV2; cdr3_nt: TGTGCCAGCAGTCCTGGTACAGGTAACTATGGCTACACCTTC; cdr3_aa: CASSPGTGNYGYTF
clone_size: once; d_call: TRBD1; j_call: TRBJ1-1; v_call: TRBV5-5; cdr3_nt: TGTGCCAGCAGTCCCTTCAAAGGACAGGGAATTGACACTGAAGCTTTCTTT; cdr3_aa: CASSPFKGQGIDTEAFF
clone_size: NA; d_call: NA; j_call: TRBJ1-6; v_call: TRBV7-9; cdr3_nt: TGTGCCAGCAGCCTAGGGTGGGCAGCTTCACCCCTCCACTTT; cdr3_aa: CASSLGWAASPLHF
clone_size: NA; d_call: NA; j_call: TRBJ2-3; v_call: TRBV18; cdr3_nt: TGTGCCAGCTCACCAATGTTGGAGCGAAGAAACACAGATACGCAGTATTTT; cdr3_aa: CASSPMLERRNTDTQYF
clone_size: NA; d_call: NA; j_call: TRBJ1-1; v_call: TRBV7-2; cdr3_nt: TGTGCCAGCAGCTTAACAGGCCCGATGAACACTGAAGCTTTCTTT; cdr3_aa: CASSLTGPMNTEAFF
clone_size: NA; d_call: TRBD1; j_call: TRBJ1-2; v_call: TRBV5-5; cdr3_nt: TGTGCCAGCAGCGGACGGACAGGGGGGAACTATGGCTACACCTTC; cdr3_aa: CASSGRTGGNYGYTF
clone_size: NA; d_call: TRBD1; j_call: TRBJ1-2; v_call: TRBV27; cdr3_nt: TGTGCCAGCACTAACCTGGGACAGCACTATGGCTACACCTTC; cdr3_aa: CASTNLGQHYGYTF
clone_size: NA; d_call: NA; j_call: TRBJ2-3; v_call: TRBV6-2/TRBV6-3; cdr3_nt: TGTGCCAGCAGTTATACCGGGACAAGCACAGATACGCAGTATTTT; cdr3_aa: CASSYTGTSTDTQYF
clone_size: NA; d_call: NA; j_call: TRBJ1-1; v_call: TRBV5-6; cdr3_nt: TGTGCCAGCAGCATCGGACACCTTCGGACTGAAGCTTTCTTT; cdr3_aa: CASSIGHLRTEAFF
clone_size: NA; d_call: NA; j_call: TRBJ1-6; v_call: TRBV19; cdr3_nt: TGTGCCAGTAGCAGGATGGGGGCCAGCTCCTATAATTCACCCCTCCACTTT; cdr3_aa: CASSRMGASSYNSPLHF
clone_size: NA; d_call: NA; j_call: TRBJ1-1; v_call: TRBV5-1; cdr3_nt: TGCGCCAGCAGCCCGTCCGACGGACTGAACACTGAAGCTTTCTTT; cdr3_aa: CASSPSDGLNTEAFF
clone_size: NA; d_call: NA; j_call: TRBJ1-1; v_call: TRBV6-2/TRBV6-3; cdr3_nt: TGTGCCAGCAGCCCGACGGGGATAGAAGCTTTCTTT; cdr3_aa: CASSPTGIEAFF
clone_size: NA; d_call: NA; j_call: TRBJ2-3; v_call: TRBV7-3; cdr3_nt: TGTGCCAGCAGCTTAAGGGGGGCCTGGACAGATACGCAGTATTTT; cdr3_aa: CASSLRGAWTDTQYF
clone_size: NA; d_call: NA; j_call: TRBJ2-2; v_call: TRBV30; cdr3_nt: TGTGCCTGGAGCCGGGGACACTCAAACACCGGGGAGCTGTTTTTT; cdr3_aa: CAWSRGHSNTGELFF